The 2 T cell receptor beta chains in this list originate from one sample, sequenced in a study of blood T cell repertoires in COVID-19. Generated by immunoSEQ multiplex PCR, the TCRdb table keeps only in-frame clones and is missing some. The table has roughly 150,000 clones, 75% to 90% seen once. Sequencing was carried out using PBMCs or T cells enriched from blood (not recorded which). The receptors originated from a man between 45 and 60 years old who had recovered from COVID-19.

V gene TRBV6-2 or TRBV6-3 combines with J gene TRBJ2-2; 11 bases are a match to TRBD1. The CDR3 loop spans 16 amino acids. Germline CDR1 reads MNHEY; CDR2 reads SVGEGT. Germline trimming cut 2 bases from V and 4 bases from J; bases unmatched to any gene: 3. The CDR3 DNA reads TGTGCCAGCAGTTACCTGGGACAGGGGGTCACCGGGGAGCTGTTTTTT. This translates into CASSYLGQGVTGELFF.

This clone came up a few times. The chain employs TRBV7-9 and TRBJ1-1; 10 bases align to TRBD1. Trimming removed 3 bases from V and 7 bases from J; junction bases left unmatched: 2. From germline, CDR1 is SEHNR and CDR2 FQNEAQ (reference sequence). The length of the CDR3 is 13 residues. The chain's CDR3 is CASSLTGGVEAFF. The CDR3 nucleotides read TGTGCCAGCAGCTTGACAGGGGGCGTTGAAGCTTTCTTT.